This TCR beta chain was sequenced during a study of blood T cell repertoires in COVID-19. Study information: PBMCs, B-cell-depleted T cells, or T cells provided the cDNA or gDNA that made up the material.

In the source study's methods: Using reference gene primer amplification, nucleated cell counts were estimated. Some clones are missing from TCRdb's copy, which holds only in-frame ones; the method was immunoSEQ multiplex PCR. That table supplies the V and J calls and clone size; D and trimming were determined from the DNA. The sample shows 200,000 to 250,000 clones, about 90% of them seen only once. Germline CDR1 is SGHVS and CDR2 is FNYEAQ. The junction had 8 bases not matched to a gene; V was cut back by 6 bases and J by 4 bases. CDR3 length: 15 residues. This clone has just a few counts. The receptor was derived from a young woman who had recovered from COVID-19. Specimen: peripheral blood. The chain joins TRBV7-6 to TRBJ1-5; 8 positions match TRBD1. The CDR3 protein is CASSSLQGANQPQHF. The CDR3 nucleotides read TGTGCCAGCAGTTCACTTCAGGGGGCGAATCAGCCCCAGCATTTT. The entire variable domain, with the rest obtained from reference TRBV7-6 and TRBJ1-5, is as follows: GAGVSQSPRYKVTKRGQDVALRCDPISGHVSLYWYRQALGQGPEFLTYFNYEAQQDKSGLPNDRFSAERPEGSISTLTIQRTEQRDSAMYRCASSSLQGANQPQHFGDGTRLSIL.